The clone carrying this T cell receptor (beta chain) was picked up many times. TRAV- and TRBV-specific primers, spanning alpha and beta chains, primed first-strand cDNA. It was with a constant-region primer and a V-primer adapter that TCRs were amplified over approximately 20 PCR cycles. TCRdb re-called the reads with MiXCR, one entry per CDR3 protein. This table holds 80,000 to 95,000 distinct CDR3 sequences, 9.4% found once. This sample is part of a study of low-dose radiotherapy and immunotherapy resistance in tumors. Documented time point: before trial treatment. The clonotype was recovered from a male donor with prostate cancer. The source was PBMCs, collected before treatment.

CDR3 nucleotides: TGTGCCAGCAGCCATGGTTTCAAACGGGCAACTAATGAAAAACTGTTTTTT. Protein: CASSHGFKRATNEKLFF. The V gene is TRBV4-2, the J gene TRBJ1-4, with unresolved D. V was pared by 3 bases and J by 0 bases, with 14 bases between. The length of the CDR3 is 17 residues. The germline CDR1 and CDR2 sequences are LGHNA and YNFKEQ.